This T cell receptor beta chain was sequenced for a study of glioma-infiltrating T cells after dendritic cell vaccination. Clones were sequenced by immunoSEQ multiplex PCR, and TCRdb holds only the in-frame ones, with some missing. The sample holds about 38,000 clones, around four fifths seen once. In germline, CDR1 is MDHEN, CDR2 SYDVKM. The CDR3 runs 15 residues. The J segment lost 1 base and the V segment lost 1 base, leaving 3 bases of the junction unmatched. The sequences come from blood, collected before dendritic cell vaccination. This receptor was identified in a human donor with glioblastoma. The chain joins TRBV28 to TRBJ2-5; 7 nucleotides line up with TRBD2. In nucleotides, the CDR3 is TGTGCCAGCAGTTTATTAAGCGGGATCCAAGAGACCCAGTACTTC. Protein sequence: CASSLLSGIQETQYF.